Listed below are T cell receptor beta chains from one sample, sequenced in a study of molecular identifiers for immune sequencing clone quantification. In TCRdb, the PCR reads were re-called with MiXCR into one record per CDR3 protein. The sample has more than 250,000 distinct CDR3 sequences; about 20% are singletons. Sequencing was carried out using naive CD8+ T cells from blood, with Jurkat cell RNA spiked in. All receptors come from a human donor in good health. Some libraries in this study had Jurkat cell RNA spiked in. CDR3s include the opening cysteine and the closing phenylalanine or tryptophan. Each record gives: J gene, clone size, CDR3 length, D gene, V gene, CDR3 DNA, CDR3 protein. A D gene is named only where the DNA matches it firmly. Not all rows give a size; the values are once, few, many and, for expanded clones, a class.

>TRBJ1-2|many|13|-|TRBV29-1
TGCAGCGTGTCATTAGGGGTCCCTGATGGCTACACCTTC
CSVSLGVPDGYTF
>TRBJ1-4|many|15|-|TRBV4-1
TGCGCCAGCAGCCAAGTTGAGGGAGGAGGTGAAAAACTGTTTTTT
CASSQVEGGGEKLFF
>TRBJ2-7|once|15|-|TRBV27
-
CASSFAGGSSYEPYF
>TRBJ2-5|many|16|-|TRBV7-2
TGTGCCAGCAGCTTAGCGGGGGACGGGGGCAGTGAGACCCAGTACTTC
CASSLAGDGGSETQYF
>TRBJ2-7|few|14|-|TRBV12-3/TRBV12-4
TGTGCCAGCAGTTCGATGTGGGATCGGCACGAGCAGTACTTC
CASSSMWDRHEQYF
>TRBJ2-2|-|18|TRBD1|TRBV12-3/TRBV12-4
TGTGCCAGCAGGGCCGGACAGGGATCCTTTCAATACACCGGGGAGCTGTTTTTT
CASRAGQGSFQYTGELFF
>TRBJ2-7|many|15|-|TRBV7-9
TGTGCCAGCAGCTTAGCTACCCTCGAACGGGGGGAGCAGTACTTC
CASSLATLERGEQYF
>TRBJ1-4|many|16|TRBD1|TRBV2
TGTGCCACCCAGTTCGGCGGGACAGGGCTGAATGAAAAACTGTTTTTT
CATQFGGTGLNEKLFF
>TRBJ2-5|many|17|-|TRBV4-1
TGCGCCAGCAGCCAGACCCAACCCGGACAGCTCCAAGAGACCCAGTACTTC
CASSQTQPGQLQETQYF
>TRBJ2-7|few|14|-|TRBV7-9
TGTGCCAGCAGCGCCCCAGACAGAGTCTACGAGCAGTACTTC
CASSAPDRVYEQYF
>TRBJ2-7|many|12|TRBD2|TRBV20-1
TGCAGTGCCAGGGGACTAGCTGGGGAGCAGTACTTC
CSARGLAGEQYF
>TRBJ2-3|many|14|-|TRBV7-8
TGTGCCAGCTCCGGGATCCCAGTTTCAGATACGCAGTATTTT
CASSGIPVSDTQYF
>TRBJ1-5|many|15|TRBD1|TRBV6-9
TGTGCCAGCACCCACCCCGGACAGGTGGGTCAGCCCCAGCATTTT
CASTHPGQVGQPQHF
>TRBJ1-3|-|16|-|TRBV4-1
TGCGCCGGCAGCCAAGTCGCTCAAGCGGTAGGAAACACCATATATTTT
CAGSQVAQAVGNTIYF
>TRBJ2-3|many|14|TRBD1|TRBV20-1
TGCAGTGCTTCCGTACAGGGGGCTGTGGATACGCAGTATTTT
CSASVQGAVDTQYF
>TRBJ1-1|-|15|-|TRBV19
TGTGCCAGTAGTTATGCCGGGGACTTAGGTACTGAAGCTTTCTTT
CASSYAGDLGTEAFF
>TRBJ1-3|-|14|-|TRBV12-3/TRBV12-4
TGTGTCAGCAGCTCACTGGTTTCTGGAAACACCATATATTTT
CVSSSLVSGNTIYF
>TRBJ2-7|-|14|-|TRBV7-2
TGTGCCAGCAGCTTAGTGCCGGGTTTCTACGAGCAGTACTTC
CASSLVPGFYEQYF
>TRBJ1-2|many|16|TRBD1|TRBV5-4
TGTGCCAGCAGCCCAAAGGGACAGACTAACAACTATGGCTACACCTTC
CASSPKGQTNNYGYTF
>TRBJ1-1|many|16|-|TRBV4-3
TGCGCCAGCAGCCAAGATTTTTCAGACCTAAGCACTGAAGCTTTCTTT
CASSQDFSDLSTEAFF
>TRBJ1-2|-|15|-|TRBV6-2/TRBV6-3
TGTGCCAGCAGTTACGTGGCTGTGGATGGCTATGGCTACACCTTC
CASSYVAVDGYGYTF
>TRBJ2-1|many|14|-|TRBV5-1
TGCGCCAGCAGTTCGTTAACTACCTACAATGAGCAGTTCTTC
CASSSLTTYNEQFF
>TRBJ2-1|many|15|TRBD1|TRBV6-5
TGTGCCAGCAGTTACTCGGGACAGGGAGACAATGAGCAGTTCTTC
CASSYSGQGDNEQFF
>TRBJ2-5|many|15|-|TRBV29-1
TGCAGCGTTGTAGTGGTCCCAGACAGTCAAGAGACCCAGTACTTC
CSVVVVPDSQETQYF
>TRBJ2-7|many|14|TRBD1|TRBV4-3
TGCGCCAGCAGCCAAGGACAGGGTACCTACGAGCAGTACTTC
CASSQGQGTYEQYF
>TRBJ2-5|few|15|-|TRBV9
TGTGCCAGCAGCGGGTCGGGACCGAAGCTGGAGACCCAGTACTTC
CASSGSGPKLETQYF
>TRBJ1-1|few|13|TRBD1|TRBV29-1
TGCAGCGTTGTGGGACAGGGGAACACTGAAGCTTTCTTT
CSVVGQGNTEAFF
>TRBJ2-1|many|15|TRBD1|TRBV4-2
TGTGCCAGCAGCCAAGAAGGGACAGAAAGTAATGAGCAGTTCTTC
CASSQEGTESNEQFF
>TRBJ2-7|many|12|-|TRBV30
TGTGCCTGGGGACCCGGGGGCTACGAGCAGTACTTC
CAWGPGGYEQYF
>TRBJ2-3|-|16|-|TRBV7-6
TGTGCCAGCAGCTCAGCGCAGCGCGGGGCCACAGATACGCAGTATTTT
CASSSAQRGATDTQYF
>TRBJ2-3|few|12|-|TRBV29-1
TGCAGCGTTGAACAAGAGGGAGATACGCAGTATTTT
CSVEQEGDTQYF
>TRBJ1-1|-|16|-|TRBV4-1
TGCGCCAGCAGCCAAGATCCGGGACAAATGAACACTGAAGCTTTCTTT
CASSQDPGQMNTEAFF
>TRBJ2-7|many|14|-|TRBV7-2
TGTGCCAGCAGCTTAGAAGGACCCTACTACGAGCAGTACTTC
CASSLEGPYYEQYF